This is a list of T cell receptor beta chains from one sample in a study of naive and memory T cell subsets. A single record per CDR3 protein comes from TCRdb applying MiXCR to the UMI-ligation and nested PCR reads. The sample has around 93,000 distinct CDR3 sequences, about 11% seen once. Source material: naive CD4+ T cells from blood. The source is a human donor in good health. CDR3s include the opening cysteine and the closing phenylalanine or tryptophan. The D gene is left open where the match is weak. For some rows the clone size is stated as once, few or many, or as a class when expanded; others skip it.

d_gene,v_gene,abundance,j_gene,CDR3aa,CDR3nt
.,TRBV2,.,TRBJ1-2,CASSIDSSPGYTF,TGTGCCAGCAGTATAGACAGCAGCCCTGGCTACACCTTC
TRBD2,TRBV20-1,few,TRBJ2-7,CSARAKTTSSEQYF,TGCAGTGCTAGAGCGAAAACGACTAGCTCCGAGCAGTACTTC
.,TRBV6-5,many,TRBJ2-5,CASSYSSQETQYF,TGTGCCAGCAGTTACTCCAGCCAAGAGACCCAGTACTTC
.,TRBV12-3/TRBV12-4,many,TRBJ1-1,CASREGDTEAFF,TGTGCCAGCCGAGAAGGGGACACTGAAGCTTTCTTT
.,TRBV29-1,few,TRBJ1-1,CSVLRTGGGGTEAFF,TGCAGCGTGTTGAGGACCGGGGGCGGTGGCACTGAAGCTTTCTTT
.,TRBV5-6,.,TRBJ2-1,CASNLWGRRGEQFF,TGTGCCAGCAACCTGTGGGGGAGGAGAGGTGAGCAGTTCTTC
.,TRBV4-3,few,TRBJ1-4,CASSRFRNRNEKLFF,TGCGCCAGCAGCCGATTCAGGAACCGAAATGAAAAACTGTTTTTT
TRBD1,TRBV14,many,TRBJ1-6,CASSHGQGRNSPLHF,TGTGCCAGCAGCCATGGACAGGGTCGGAATTCACCCCTCCACTTT
.,TRBV29-1,few,TRBJ2-5,CSVEERGGSSWKETQYF,TGCAGCGTTGAAGAACGAGGGGGATCTTCGTGGAAAGAGACCCAGTACTTC
.,TRBV12-1,.,TRBJ2-5,CASSFRGRQETQYF,TGTGCCAGCAGCTTCAGGGGGCGACAAGAGACCCAGTACTTC
.,TRBV3-1,.,TRBJ1-4,CASSPRTSRGYEKLFF,TGTGCCAGCAGCCCGCGGACGTCCCGGGGATACGAAAAACTGTTTTTT
.,TRBV6-6,.,TRBJ1-6,CARSVSSYNSPLHF,TGTGCCAGAAGCGTTAGCTCCTATAATTCACCCCTCCACTTT
.,TRBV12-3/TRBV12-4,.,TRBJ2-7,CASSLTRSQEQYF,TGTGCCAGCAGTCTTACACGGTCTCAGGAGCAGTACTTC
TRBD1,TRBV28,.,TRBJ1-5,CASSLGQGNNQPQHF,TGTGCCAGCAGCCTGGGACAGGGCAACAATCAGCCCCAGCATTTT
TRBD1,TRBV18,few,TRBJ1-2,CASSPVTGGYGYTF,TGTGCCAGCTCACCGGTGACAGGGGGTTATGGCTACACCTTC
.,TRBV5-4,many,TRBJ2-6,CASSSQGGANVLTF,TGTGCCAGCAGCTCCCAAGGTGGGGCCAACGTCCTGACTTTC
TRBD2,TRBV20-1,many,TRBJ2-3,CSAIDPTGLAADTQYF,TGCAGTGCTATTGATCCGACCGGACTAGCGGCAGATACGCAGTATTTT
.,TRBV7-6,few,TRBJ1-4,CASSRKTNEKLFF,TGTGCCAGCAGCCGAAAAACTAATGAAAAACTGTTTTTT
TRBD2,TRBV11-1,many,TRBJ2-1,CASSFGEGLFNEQFF,TGTGCCAGCAGCTTTGGGGAGGGCCTTTTCAATGAGCAGTTCTTC
.,TRBV20-1,few,TRBJ2-2,CSATRRTKNTGELFF,TGCAGTGCTACCCGACGGACAAAGAACACCGGGGAGCTGTTTTTT
.,TRBV18,.,TRBJ2-2,CASSIDSTGELFF,TGTGCCAGCTCAATCGACAGTACCGGGGAGCTGTTTTTT
.,TRBV10-3,many,TRBJ2-1,CAISQPSSYNEQFF,TGTGCCATCAGCCAGCCCAGCTCCTACAATGAGCAGTTCTTC